Listed below are T cell receptor beta chains from one sample, sequenced in a study of blood T cell repertoires in COVID-19. Only in-frame clones appear in the TCRdb table, and some are missing; sequencing was by immunoSEQ multiplex PCR. The table lists roughly 200,000 clones, over 75% of them singletons. Specimen: peripheral blood. The origin of the receptors is a human donor with active or convalescent COVID-19. The donor label of this sample is uncertain. CDR3s include the opening cysteine and the closing phenylalanine or tryptophan.

V | CDR3
TRBV2 | CASVLAGGPIDEQYF
TRBV7-2 | CASSSDRVQETQYF
TRBV11-2 | CASSLVGDRGYEQYF
TRBV19 | CASSIVGLAGNTDTQYF
TRBV4-3 | CASSQDWRGFGTYNSPLHF
TRBV14 | CASSQRTGLTEAFF
TRBV5-6 | CASSWDIATGGSEQYF
TRBV7-2 | CASSPPMRNTEAFF
TRBV10-3 | CAISGFSGTQYF
TRBV6-2/TRBV6-3 | CASSWRQGDQPQHF
TRBV12-3/TRBV12-4 | CAGGQDSGELFF
TRBV9 | CASSVATHGETQYF
TRBV11-3 | CASSLDLGQYF
TRBV6-5 | CASSYVGAWGPQHF
TRBV29-1 | CSVAGTSLGNEQFF
TRBV10-3 | CAISESTRGPYEQYF
TRBV28 | CASSGHPTSGRRGEQYF
TRBV5-6 | CASSIGQSTDTQYF
TRBV2 | CASSRGAGGSYNEQFF
TRBV11-3 | CASSIPRGNTGELFF
TRBV5-1 | CASSSGSRQSTDTQYF
TRBV7-3 | CASSSPTTNTGELFF